These 21 T cell receptor beta chains share one sample of origin, sequenced in a study of T cell responses to AZD1222 COVID-19 vaccine. Repertoires were generated with immunoSEQ multiplex PCR, while TCRdb's copy carries only in-frame clones and drops some. In the table there are fewer than 130,000 clones, around 94% of which are singletons. This material consisted of peripheral blood, taken on day 0 of AZD1222 vaccination. These receptors were taken from an adult in good health.

This sequence joins TRBV11-2 and TRBJ1-3; D is unclear. Looked up from germline, CDR1 is SGHAT and CDR2 is FQNNGV. CDR3 length equals 15 residues. V gave up 1 base and J gave up 2 bases, with 9 bases separating them. The CDR3 DNA sequence: TGTGCCAGCAGCTTAGCCCTGGGAGCTGGAAACACCATATATTTT. Amino acids: CASSLALGAGNTIYF. Full variable domain (missing parts from reference TRBV11-2 and TRBJ1-3): EAGVAQSPRYKIIEKRQSVAFWCNPISGHATLYWYQQILGQGPKLLIQFQNNGVVDDSQLPKDRFSAERLKGVDSTLKIQPAKLEDSAVYLCASSLALGAGNTIYFGEGSWLTVV.

The chain couples TRBV7-6 to TRBJ2-7; 7 bases align to TRBD2. This CDR3 is 16 amino acids long. The germline V gene encodes CDR1 SGHVS and CDR2 FNYEAQ. Trimming at V came to 5 bases and at J to 7 bases, leaving 17 bases not matched to a gene. CDR3 nucleotide sequence: TGTGCCAGCAGCCCTCACTCTTCGGGGGGTGGCGAGGAGCAGTACTTC. Translating it yields CASSPHSSGGGEEQYF.

The genes are TRBV9 and TRBJ1-2; weak D call: TRBD1 (6 bases). CDR3 length: 16 amino acids. V dropped 0 bases and J dropped 0 bases, with 12 bases sitting between them. From germline, CDR1 is SGDLS and CDR2 YYNGEE. CDR3 loop: CASSVDNRVANYGYTF. The CDR3, as DNA: TGTGCCAGCAGCGTAGACAACAGGGTGGCTAACTATGGCTACACCTTC.

The chain carries TRBV30 and TRBJ1-6, with D perhaps TRBD1 (6 bases). V was trimmed by 5 bases and J by 8 bases, leaving 13 bases between them. Germline V gene lookup returns CDR1 GTSNPN and CDR2 SVGIG (reference sequence). There are 13 residues in the CDR3. The CDR3 here is CAWATGIDSPLHF. The CDR3, as DNA: TGTGCCTGGGCCACAGGGATCGATTCACCCCTCCACTTT.

The genes are TRBV5-1 and TRBJ1-3, with 7 nucleotides matching TRBD1. Germline CDR1 SGHRS, CDR2 YFSETQ. The CDR3 loop spans 20 amino acids. J lost 4 bases, V lost 0 bases, and 19 bases had no gene match. CDR3 DNA: TGCGCCAGCAGCTTGGGTGAACATACCCCCTACAGGGGTAGAGGAAACACCATATATTTT. This encodes CASSLGEHTPYRGRGNTIYF.

This sequence joins TRBV5-1 and TRBJ2-3, with unresolved D. The germline gives CDR1 SGHRS, CDR2 YFSETQ. The CDR3 is 16 amino acids. The V end lost 1 base, the J end lost 0 bases, and 12 bases lay between the germline ends. CDR3 sequence: CASSLQGRSSTDTQYF. The CDR3 nucleotides read TGCGCCAGCAGCTTGCAAGGCAGATCTAGCACAGATACGCAGTATTTT.

In this sample, this clone turned up once. The rearrangement uses TRBV7-2 and TRBJ2-7; TRBD1 is a possible D gene (5 bases). This CDR3 comprises 14 residues. The germline V and J ends were trimmed by 5 bases and 5 bases, with 16 bases remaining between them. From germline, CDR1 is SGHTA and CDR2 FQGNSA. As DNA, the CDR3 is TGTGCCAGCAGCCCGCCCCCAGGGCTAAACGAGCAGTACTTC. This encodes CASSPPPGLNEQYF.

The V gene is TRBV11-2, the J gene TRBJ2-3; tentatively, D is TRBD2 (6 bases). The V end was cut by 5 bases, the J end by 2 bases, with 20 bases between. Per the germline V gene, CDR1 is SGHAT and CDR2 is FQNNGV. The length of the CDR3 is 17 residues. The DNA for the CDR3 is TGTGCCAGCAGCACATATTTTGGGGCGGGATACACAGATACGCAGTATTTT. Translated: CASSTYFGAGYTDTQYF.

J is TRBJ1-1 and V is TRBV3-1 (or the pseudogene TRBV3-2); D perhaps matches TRBD1 (5 bases). The V gene's germline CDR1 is LGHDT and CDR2 YNNKEL (reference sequence). Trimming took off 3 bases at V and 9 bases at J, with 14 bases between the two ends. The CDR3 spans 13 residues. The CDR3 nucleotides read TGTGCCAGCAGCCAGTTGAGGGACCGACAAGCTTTCTTT. Amino acid sequence: CASSQLRDRQAFF.

The chain joins TRBV9 to TRBJ1-2; D unclear. Germline V lookup: CDR1 SGDLS, CDR2 YYNGEE. Deletions cut 0 bases from V and 7 bases from J, with 13 bases between. This CDR3 is 14 amino acids long. This chain's CDR3 is CASSVDPGRSGYTF. DNA of the CDR3: TGTGCCAGCAGCGTAGACCCAGGTCGGAGTGGCTACACCTTC. Drawing the rest from reference TRBV9 and TRBJ1-2, the complete variable domain is DSGVTQTPKHLITATGQRVTLRCSPRSGDLSVYWYQQSLDQGLQFLIQYYNGEERAKGNILERFSAQQFPDLHSELNLSSLELGDSALYFCASSVDPGRSGYTFGSGTRLTVV.

J is TRBJ2-1 and V is TRBV3-1 (or the pseudogene TRBV3-2); D possibly corresponds to TRBD2 (5 bases). The germline V and J ends were trimmed by 2 bases and 6 bases, with 23 bases remaining between them. Germline lookup yields CDR1 LGHDT and CDR2 YNNKEL (reference sequence). This CDR3 comprises 18 residues. The chain's CDR3 is CASSQFRGRMVGLNEQFF. Here the CDR3 DNA reads TGTGCCAGCAGCCAATTCCGGGGTCGGATGGTCGGACTCAATGAGCAGTTCTTC.

This clone has more than one count but fewer than ten. The CDR3 sequence: CASSLTRESGTVRGYTF. The CDR3 DNA reads TGTGCCAGCAGCCTAACGAGGGAAAGCGGGACAGTGCGTGGCTACACCTTC. The chain recombines TRBV6-2 or TRBV6-3 with TRBJ1-2; 7 nucleotides match TRBD1. The germline V gene has CDR1 MNHEY and CDR2 SVGEGT. The CDR3 totals 17 residues. V lost 6 bases and J lost 7; bases outside the gene matches: 20.

V is TRBV15 and J is TRBJ1-3; 7 positions match TRBD1. Trimming took 0 bases from V and 0 from J; bases not matched to a gene: 11. The CDR3 is 19 amino acids. Per the germline V gene, CDR1 is LNHNV and CDR2 is YYDKDF (reference sequence). The CDR3 DNA reads as TGTGCCACCAGCAGAGATATCGGACAGGCTCAGTTCTCTGGAAACACCATATATTTT. This gives the protein CATSRDIGQAQFSGNTIYF.

The rearrangement joins TRBV28 to TRBJ1-5; no reliable D call. The CDR3 runs 13 residues. The V end was cut by 6 bases, the J end by 7 bases, with 13 bases between. Germline CDR1 is MDHEN and CDR2 is SYDVKM. Here the CDR3 DNA reads TGTGCCAGCAGAATCTCCTCTGCGCAGCCCCAGCATTTT. Its protein is CASRISSAQPQHF.

The chain has TRBV28 and TRBJ2-6; no firm D call. The V gene's germline CDR1 is MDHEN and CDR2 SYDVKM. This CDR3 is built from 15 residues. Trimming stripped 2 bases from V and 2 bases from J, with 7 bases between. The CDR3 DNA follows: TGTGCCAGCAGTTTAAGTGTTGCTGGGGCCAACGTCCTGACTTTC. Translating gives CASSLSVAGANVLTF.

The chain carries TRBV13 and TRBJ1-1; 10 bases line up with TRBD1. The CDR3 is 17 amino acids. The J segment lost 4 bases and the V segment lost 5 bases, leaving 13 bases of the junction unmatched. Germline CDR1 reads PRHDT; CDR2 reads FYEKMQ (reference sequence). CDR3 protein: CASSGRTGGYGGTEAFF. The DNA for the CDR3 is TGTGCCAGCAGCGGCCGGACAGGGGGTTACGGAGGCACTGAAGCTTTCTTT.

V and J are TRBV29-1 and TRBJ1-1; D not resolved. The germline V and J ends were trimmed by 3 bases and 2 bases, with 13 bases remaining between them. The CDR3 contains 14 residues. Germline V gene data show CDR1 as SQVTM and CDR2 as ANQGSEA. CDR3 region: CSVDPTGQNTEAFF. The CDR3 bases are TGCAGCGTTGACCCCACTGGGCAAAACACTGAAGCTTTCTTT.

The chain links TRBV4-3 to TRBJ2-1, with D unresolved. Trimming left V 1 base short and J 0 bases short, with 7 bases between. This CDR3 spans 15 amino acids. CDR1 is LGHNA, CDR2 YSLEER, per germline. CDR3 sequence reads: CASSQGRSSYNEQFF. As DNA, the CDR3 is TGCGCCAGCAGCCAAGGTAGGAGCTCCTACAATGAGCAGTTCTTC.

The J gene is TRBJ1-1, the V gene TRBV7-9, with 7 bases identical to TRBD1. The CDR3 runs 17 residues. V was pared by 1 base and J by 1 base, with 9 bases of the junction left unmatched. The germline V gene encodes CDR1 SEHNR and CDR2 FQNEAQ (reference sequence). This CDR3 reads CASSLGLPGQPNTEAFF. As DNA, the CDR3 is TGTGCCAGCAGCTTAGGATTGCCGGGACAGCCGAACACTGAAGCTTTCTTT.

This sequence joins TRBV28 and TRBJ2-7, with a weak D call TRBD2 (6 bases). Deletions cut 2 bases from V and 5 bases from J, with 7 bases between. This CDR3 is 12 amino acids long. Germline V gives CDR1 MDHEN, CDR2 SYDVKM. The CDR3 bases are TGTGCCAGCAGTTTAGGCGGGGACGAGCAGTACTTC. Residues: CASSLGGDEQYF.

In this sample, this clone turned up once. The V and J genes are TRBV2 and TRBJ2-6, with 8 bases lining up with TRBD2. The germline CDR1 and CDR2 sequences are SNHLY and FYNNEI. CDR3 length: 18 amino acids. With V trimmed by 7 bases and J by 5 bases, 16 bases remained unmatched. The CDR3 sequence: CASKGVAGTTSWANVLTF. The CDR3 nucleotides are TGTGCCAGCAAGGGGGTAGCGGGAACCACTAGCTGGGCCAACGTCCTGACTTTC.